This T cell receptor (beta chain) was retrieved from a study of blood T cell repertoires in COVID-19. Study details: The United States, Italy and Spain provided the acute and convalescent COVID-19 samples. PBMCs, B-cell-depleted T cells, or T cells provided the cDNA or gDNA that made up the material.

Under the authors' procedure: Reference gene primer amplification yielded estimated nucleated cell counts. TCRdb's table, derived via immunoSEQ multiplex PCR, lists solely in-frame clones and lacks some. The DNA gave D and trimming, while V, J and clone size come from that table. Found here are 200,000 to 250,000 clones, just under 90% of them singletons; the top ten hold approximately 2.6%. Seattle's enrolled individuals joined amid active infection and were then monitored longitudinally. The CDR3 is made up of 16 amino acids. Germline CDR1 is ENHRY and CDR2 is SYGVKD. The V gene end was trimmed by 8 bases and the J gene end by 4 bases; junction bases not matched to a gene: 14.

The TCR sequence derives from a man aged 30-40 years with COVID-19, enrolled during active disease. The chain uses TRBV10-3 and TRBJ2-1, with 7 bases that match TRBD2. The specimen was peripheral blood. In DNA, the CDR3 is TGTGCCATCCTAGGCCGCGGGTCCGGGGGGTACAATGAGCAGTTCTTC. It translates to CAILGRGSGGYNEQFF.